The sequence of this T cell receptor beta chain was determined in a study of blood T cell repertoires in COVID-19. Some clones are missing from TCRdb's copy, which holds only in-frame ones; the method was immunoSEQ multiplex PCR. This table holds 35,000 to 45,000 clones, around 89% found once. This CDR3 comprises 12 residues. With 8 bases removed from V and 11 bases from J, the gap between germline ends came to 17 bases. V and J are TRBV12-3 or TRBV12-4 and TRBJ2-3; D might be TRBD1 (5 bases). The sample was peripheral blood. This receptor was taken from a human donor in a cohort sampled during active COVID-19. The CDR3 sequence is CASSLKGQKQYF. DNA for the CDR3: TGTGCCAGCTCCTTAAAGGGGCAGAAGCAGTATTTT.